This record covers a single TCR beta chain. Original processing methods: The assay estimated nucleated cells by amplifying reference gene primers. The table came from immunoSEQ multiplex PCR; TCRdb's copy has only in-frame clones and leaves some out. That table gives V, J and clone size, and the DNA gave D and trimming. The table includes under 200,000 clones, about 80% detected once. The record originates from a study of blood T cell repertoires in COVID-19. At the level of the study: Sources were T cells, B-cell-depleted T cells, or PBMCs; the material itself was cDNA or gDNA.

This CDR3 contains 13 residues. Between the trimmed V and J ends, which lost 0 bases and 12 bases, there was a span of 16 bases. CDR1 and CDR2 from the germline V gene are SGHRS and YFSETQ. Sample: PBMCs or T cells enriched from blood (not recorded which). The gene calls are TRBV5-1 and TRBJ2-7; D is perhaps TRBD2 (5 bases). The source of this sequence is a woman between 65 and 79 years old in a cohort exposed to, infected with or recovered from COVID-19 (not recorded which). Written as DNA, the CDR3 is TGCGCCAGCAGCTTGGAGGGCGGGCCCCCGGGGTACTTC. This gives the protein CASSLEGGPPGYF. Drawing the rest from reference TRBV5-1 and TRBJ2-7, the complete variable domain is KAGVTQTPRYLIKTRGQQVTLSCSPISGHRSVSWYQQTPGQGLQFLFEYFSETQRNKGNFPGRFSGRQFSNSRSEMNVSTLELGDSALYLCASSLEGGPPGYFGPGTRLTVT.